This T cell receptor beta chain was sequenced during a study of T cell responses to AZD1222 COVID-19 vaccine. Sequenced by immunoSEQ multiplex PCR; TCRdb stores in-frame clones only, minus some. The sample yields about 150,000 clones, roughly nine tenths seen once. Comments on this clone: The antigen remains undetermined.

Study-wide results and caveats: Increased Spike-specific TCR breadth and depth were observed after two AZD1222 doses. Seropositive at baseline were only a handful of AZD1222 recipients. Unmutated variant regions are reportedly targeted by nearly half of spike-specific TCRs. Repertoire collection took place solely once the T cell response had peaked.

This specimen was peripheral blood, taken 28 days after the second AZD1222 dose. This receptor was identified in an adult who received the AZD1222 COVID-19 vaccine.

The CDR3 nucleotides read TGTGCCAGCAGATGGACTATCCAAGAGACCCAGTACTTC. This codes for CASRWTIQETQYF. The V and J genes are TRBV7-8 and TRBJ2-5, with D perhaps TRBD2 (6 bases). V lost 6 bases and J lost 1, with 9 bases in between. CDR1 and CDR2 from the germline V gene are SGHVS and FQNEAQ. The CDR3 is 13 residues long.